This T cell receptor beta chain was obtained from a study of blood T cells in healthy people across ages. V dropped 5 bases and J dropped 6; count of bases not matched to a gene: 5. The V gene's germline CDR1 is MDHEN and CDR2 SYDVKM. The CDR3 covers 15 residues. Alongside a J-beta primer mix, a sample-barcoded 5' primer served in a second PCR lasting about 7 to 11 cycles. TCRdb reprocessed the 5' RACE reads via MiXCR and lists one record per CDR3 protein. The sample yields 700,000 to 850,000 distinct CDR3 sequences, around 36% seen once. The chain employs TRBV28 and TRBJ2-1; 12 nucleotides match TRBD2. This TCR was recovered from a man between 18 and 29 years old in good health. The sequencing sample was made of blood. CDR3 nucleotides: TGTGCCAGCAGTCTACGACTAGCGGGGGTCAATGAGCAGTTCTTC. The encoded protein is CASSLRLAGVNEQFF.